Listed below are T cell receptor beta chains from one sample, sequenced in a study of OX40 agonist ivuxolimab in advanced cancers. Measured with immunoSEQ multiplex PCR; TCRdb has only the in-frame clones, and not every one. The table records 25,000 to 30,000 clones, approximately 80% of them present only once. The specimen comprised CD4+ or CD8+ T cells sorted from blood, sampled in a trial of the OX40 agonist ivuxolimab. The receptors here all came from an adult with an advanced solid tumor such as melanoma, head and neck, liver or kidney cancer. The CDR3 runs from the conserved cysteine through the conserved F or W. The D gene is left open where the match is weak. Not all rows give a size; the values are once, few, many and, for expanded clones, a class.

>TRBV2|TRBJ1-1|-|TRBD1
TGTGCCGGAGAACAGGGGCTAACTACTGAAGCTTTCTTT
CAGEQGLTTEAFF
>TRBV6-5|TRBJ1-2|few|-
TGTGCCACACACCCGAGGGCCGGGCAACGGTATGGCTACACCTTC
CATHPRAGQRYGYTF
>TRBV5-1|TRBJ2-5|-|-
TGCGCCAGCAGCTTGTCCCCGGGGGCCGGGGAGACCCAGTACTTC
CASSLSPGAGETQYF
>TRBV7-6|TRBJ2-3|-|TRBD1
TGTGCCAGCAGCCCAGGGACAGGGACCACAGATACGCAGTATTTT
CASSPGTGTTDTQYF
>TRBV6-6|TRBJ2-1|-|TRBD2
TGTGCCAGCAGCCGGGGACTAGCGGGAACCAATGAGCAGTTCTTC
CASSRGLAGTNEQFF
>TRBV29-1|TRBJ2-1|-|TRBD2
TGCAGCGTTGAAGGTTGGCTAGCGGACTACAATGAGCAGTTCTTC
CSVEGWLADYNEQFF
>TRBV5-1|TRBJ1-2|-|TRBD1
TGCGCCAGCAGCGGAACCGGGACAGGGAGCCTCTATGGCTACACCTTC
CASSGTGTGSLYGYTF
>TRBV23-1|TRBJ1-1|-|-
TGCGCCAGCAGTCACTCGAGGGACATTAATGTTTCCACTGAAGCTTTCTTT
CASSHSRDINVSTEAFF
>TRBV21-1|TRBJ2-6|-|-
TGTGCCAGCAGCAAAGGACGGTTATTGGGGGCCAACGTCCTGACTTTC
CASSKGRLLGANVLTF
>TRBV9|TRBJ1-5|-|TRBD1
TGTGCCAGCAGCGAGGGACCGACAGGGCGAGGACAGCCCCAGCATTTT
CASSEGPTGRGQPQHF
>TRBV5-8|TRBJ2-1|-|TRBD2
TGTGCCAGCAGCTTGATACTAGCGGAGCAGTTCTTC
CASSLILAEQFF
>TRBV28|TRBJ1-2|-|-
TGTGCCAGCAGTTTAGTGGAGGGACACTATGGCTACACCTTC
CASSLVEGHYGYTF
>TRBV5-1|TRBJ2-7|-|-
TGCGCCAGCAGCTTGGGTGGGGAACCCCTCGAGCAGTACTTC
CASSLGGEPLEQYF
>TRBV4-2|TRBJ2-2|-|-
TGTGCCAGCAGCCTACCTTACGGCAGACAGAACACCGGGGAGCTGTTTTTT
CASSLPYGRQNTGELFF
>TRBV19|TRBJ1-3|-|-
TGTGCCAGTCATCACCGCGGGACGGTGGAAGGGCGGGACACCATATATTTT
CASHHRGTVEGRDTIYF
>TRBV5-4|TRBJ2-1|-|-
TGTGCCAGCAGCCCGGGGACGGTAGAGTTCTTC
CASSPGTVEFF
>TRBV9|TRBJ1-1|-|-
TGTGCCAGCAGCGTAGTCACGGGTGAGAACACTGAAGCTTTCTTT
CASSVVTGENTEAFF
>TRBV13|TRBJ1-3|-|-
TGTGCCAGCAGCTCCCAGACCGATTCTGGAAACACCATATATTTT
CASSSQTDSGNTIYF
>TRBV7-8|TRBJ2-1|-|TRBD2
TGTGCCAGCAGCTTAGCTTCACCGGGGACTAGCGGGGGTAATGAGCAGTTCTTC
CASSLASPGTSGGNEQFF
>TRBV19|TRBJ1-1|-|-
TGTGCCAGTAGTATCCCAGACAGCTACATAGGGAACACTGAAGCTTTCTTT
CASSIPDSYIGNTEAFF